The present entry profiles one TCR beta chain with its context. J was trimmed by 3 bases and V by 1 base; bases with no gene match: 14. The CDR3 is made up of 19 amino acids. CDR1 is MNHNS and CDR2 is SASEGT in the germline V gene. The data originate from a study of blood T cell repertoires in COVID-19. About the research overall: There were acute and convalescent COVID-19 samples, and they came from the United States, Italy and Spain.

Study members were between roughly 18 and 100 years old and lived in some 22 US regions. Only in-frame clones appear in the TCRdb table, and some are missing; sequencing was by immunoSEQ multiplex PCR. The sample holds a few hundred thousand clones, roughly 91% seen once. Sequencing was performed on PBMCs or T cells enriched from blood (not recorded which). J is TRBJ2-3 and V is TRBV6-1; TRBD2 aligns across 9 bases. This clonotype was obtained from a man aged 40-55 years who had recovered from COVID-19. In nucleotides, the CDR3 is TGTGCCAGCAGTGAAGGGTTTAGCGGGAGAGGAATAGGAACAGATACGCAGTATTTT. Residues: CASSEGFSGRGIGTDTQYF.